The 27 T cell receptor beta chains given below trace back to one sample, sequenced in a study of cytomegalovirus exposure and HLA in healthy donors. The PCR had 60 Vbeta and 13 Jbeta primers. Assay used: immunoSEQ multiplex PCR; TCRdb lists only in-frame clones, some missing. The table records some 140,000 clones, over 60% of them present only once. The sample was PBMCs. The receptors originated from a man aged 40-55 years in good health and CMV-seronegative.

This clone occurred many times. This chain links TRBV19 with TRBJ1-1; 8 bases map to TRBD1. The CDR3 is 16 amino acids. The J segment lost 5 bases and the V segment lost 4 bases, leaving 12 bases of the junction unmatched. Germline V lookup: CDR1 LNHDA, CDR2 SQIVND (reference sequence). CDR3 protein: CASSTRQGPGRTEAFF. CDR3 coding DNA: TGTGCCAGTAGTACTCGACAGGGGCCGGGTAGAACTGAAGCTTTCTTT.

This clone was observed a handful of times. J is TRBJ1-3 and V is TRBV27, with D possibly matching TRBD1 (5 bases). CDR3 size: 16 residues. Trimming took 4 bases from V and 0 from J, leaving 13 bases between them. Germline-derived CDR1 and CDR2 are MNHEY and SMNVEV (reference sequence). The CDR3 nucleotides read TGTGCCAGCAGTTCGGCAGGGCCCAGCTCTGGAAACACCATATATTTT. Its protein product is CASSSAGPSSGNTIYF.

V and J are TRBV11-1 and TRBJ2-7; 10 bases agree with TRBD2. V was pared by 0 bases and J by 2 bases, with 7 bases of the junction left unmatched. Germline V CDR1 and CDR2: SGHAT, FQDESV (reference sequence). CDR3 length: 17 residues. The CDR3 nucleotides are TGTGCCAGCAGCTTAGCGCCCGGGACTAGCGAGACCTACGAGCAGTACTTC. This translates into CASSLAPGTSETYEQYF.

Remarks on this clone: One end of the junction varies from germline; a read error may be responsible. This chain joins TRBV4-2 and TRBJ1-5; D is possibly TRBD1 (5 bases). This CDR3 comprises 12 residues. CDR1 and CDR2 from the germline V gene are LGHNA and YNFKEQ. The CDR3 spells CASSPGGQPRHF. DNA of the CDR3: TGTGCCAGCAGCCCGGGGGGTCAGCCCCGGCATTTT.

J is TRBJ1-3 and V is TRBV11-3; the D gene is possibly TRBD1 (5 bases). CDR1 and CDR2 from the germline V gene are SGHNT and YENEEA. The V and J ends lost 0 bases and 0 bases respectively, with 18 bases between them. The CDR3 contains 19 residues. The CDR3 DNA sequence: TGTGCCAGCAGCTTAGATACTTGGGGAACAGGCACCTCTGGAAACACCATATATTTT. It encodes CASSLDTWGTGTSGNTIYF.

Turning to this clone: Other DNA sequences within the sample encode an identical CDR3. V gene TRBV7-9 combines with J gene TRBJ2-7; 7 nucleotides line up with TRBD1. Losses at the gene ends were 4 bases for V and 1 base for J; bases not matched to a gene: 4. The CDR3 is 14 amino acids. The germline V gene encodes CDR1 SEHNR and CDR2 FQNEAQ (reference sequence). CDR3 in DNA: TGTGCCAGCAGCTCAGACAGGGTTTCCTACGAGCAGTACTTC. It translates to CASSSDRVSYEQYF. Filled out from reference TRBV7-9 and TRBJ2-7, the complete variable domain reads DTGVSQNPRHKITKRGQNVTFRCDPISEHNRLYWYRQTLGQGPEFLTYFQNEAQLEKSRLLSDRFSAERPKGSFSTLEIQRTEQGDSAMYLCASSSDRVSYEQYFGPGTRLTVT.

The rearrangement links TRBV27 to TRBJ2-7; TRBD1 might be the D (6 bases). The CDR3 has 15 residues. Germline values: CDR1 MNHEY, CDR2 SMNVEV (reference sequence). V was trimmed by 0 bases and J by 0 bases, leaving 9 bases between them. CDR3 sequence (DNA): TGTGCCAGCAGTTTATCAGGGGGAAGCTCCTACGAGCAGTACTTC. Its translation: CASSLSGGSSYEQYF.

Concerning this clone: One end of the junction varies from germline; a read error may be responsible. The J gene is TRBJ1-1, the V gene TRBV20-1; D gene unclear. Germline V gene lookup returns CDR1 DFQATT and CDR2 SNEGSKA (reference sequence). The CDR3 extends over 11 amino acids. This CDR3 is CSARGEATGSF. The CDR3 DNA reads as TGCAGTGCCCGTGGAGAGGCCACCGGGAGCTTT.

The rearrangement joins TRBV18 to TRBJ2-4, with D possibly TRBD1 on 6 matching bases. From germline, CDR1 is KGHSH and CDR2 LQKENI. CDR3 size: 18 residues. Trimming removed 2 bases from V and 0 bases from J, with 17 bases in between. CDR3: CASSPRVTGPLAKNIQYF. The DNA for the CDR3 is TGTGCCAGCTCACCAAGGGTTACAGGGCCTCTAGCCAAAAACATTCAGTACTTC.

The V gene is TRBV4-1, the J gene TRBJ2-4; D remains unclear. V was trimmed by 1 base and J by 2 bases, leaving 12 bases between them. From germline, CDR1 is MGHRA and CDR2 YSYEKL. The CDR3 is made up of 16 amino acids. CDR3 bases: TGCGCCAGCAGCCAAGTTAACAGAAGGCCCAAAAACATTCAGTACTTC. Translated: CASSQVNRRPKNIQYF.

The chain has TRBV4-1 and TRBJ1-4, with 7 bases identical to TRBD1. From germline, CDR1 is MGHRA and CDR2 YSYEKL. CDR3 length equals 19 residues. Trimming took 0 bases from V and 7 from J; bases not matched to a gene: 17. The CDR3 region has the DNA TGCGCCAGCAGCCAAGATCTGGCGAGGGGGCCTTTGTCTTTTGAAAAACTGTTTTTT. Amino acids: CASSQDLARGPLSFEKLFF.

The CDR3, as DNA: TGCGCCAGCAGACCCGACAGCCTTGGTGGCTACACCTTC. Translation gives CASRPDSLGGYTF. This chain connects TRBV5-1 to TRBJ1-2; maybe TRBD1 (5 bases). Between the trimmed V and J ends, which lost 5 bases and 7 bases, there was a span of 15 bases. From germline, CDR1 is SGHRS and CDR2 YFSETQ. The CDR3 is 13 residues long.

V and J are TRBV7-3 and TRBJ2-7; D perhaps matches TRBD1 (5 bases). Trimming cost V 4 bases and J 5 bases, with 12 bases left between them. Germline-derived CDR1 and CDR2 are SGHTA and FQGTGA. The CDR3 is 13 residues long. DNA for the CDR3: TGTGCCAGCAGCTCAGGGTTTAGCAACGAGCAGTACTTC. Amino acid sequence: CASSSGFSNEQYF.

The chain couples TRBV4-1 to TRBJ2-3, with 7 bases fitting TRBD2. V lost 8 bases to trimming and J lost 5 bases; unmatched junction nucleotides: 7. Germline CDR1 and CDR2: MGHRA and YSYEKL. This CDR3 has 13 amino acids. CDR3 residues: CASGRAVGDTQYF. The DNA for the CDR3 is TGCGCCAGCGGGAGGGCCGTGGGAGATACGCAGTATTTT.

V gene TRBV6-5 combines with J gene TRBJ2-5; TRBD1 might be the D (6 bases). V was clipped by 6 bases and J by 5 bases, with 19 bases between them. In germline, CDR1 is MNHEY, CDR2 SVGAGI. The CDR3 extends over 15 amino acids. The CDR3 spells CASRASGTTGETQYF. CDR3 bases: TGTGCCAGCAGAGCCTCCGGGACCACAGGGGAGACCCAGTACTTC.

The CDR3 region is CASSLFDRGYGYTF. The CDR3 bases are TGTGCCAGCAGTTTATTCGACAGGGGCTATGGCTACACCTTC. The chain carries TRBV28 and TRBJ1-2; 8 bases match TRBD1. The CDR3 spans 14 residues. The germline gives CDR1 MDHEN, CDR2 SYDVKM. Unmatched junction bases numbered 2, after V lost 1 base and J lost 4 bases.

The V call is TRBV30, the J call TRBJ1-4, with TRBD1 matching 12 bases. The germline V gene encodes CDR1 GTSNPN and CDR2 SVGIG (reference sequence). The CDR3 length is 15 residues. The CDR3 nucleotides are TGTGGGGGACAGGGGGCGCGGTCAACTAATGAAAAACTGTTTTTT. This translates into CGGQGARSTNEKLFF.

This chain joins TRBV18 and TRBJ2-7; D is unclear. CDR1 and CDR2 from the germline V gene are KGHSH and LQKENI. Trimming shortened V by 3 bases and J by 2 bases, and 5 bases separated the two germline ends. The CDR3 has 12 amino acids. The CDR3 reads CASSPTAYEQYF. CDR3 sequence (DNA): TGTGCCAGCTCACCCACGGCCTACGAGCAGTACTTC.

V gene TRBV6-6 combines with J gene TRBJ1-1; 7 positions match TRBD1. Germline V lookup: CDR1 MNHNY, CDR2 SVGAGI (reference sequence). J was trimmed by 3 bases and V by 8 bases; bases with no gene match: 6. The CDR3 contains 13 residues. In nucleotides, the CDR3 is TGTGCCAGCCACCTTGACAGGGACACTGAAGCTTTCTTT. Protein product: CASHLDRDTEAFF.

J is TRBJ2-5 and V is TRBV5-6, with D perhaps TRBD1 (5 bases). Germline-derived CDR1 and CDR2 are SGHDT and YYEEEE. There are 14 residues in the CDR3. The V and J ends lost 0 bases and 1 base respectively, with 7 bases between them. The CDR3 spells CASSLDQGQETQYF. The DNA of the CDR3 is TGTGCCAGCAGCTTGGATCAGGGCCAAGAGACCCAGTACTTC.

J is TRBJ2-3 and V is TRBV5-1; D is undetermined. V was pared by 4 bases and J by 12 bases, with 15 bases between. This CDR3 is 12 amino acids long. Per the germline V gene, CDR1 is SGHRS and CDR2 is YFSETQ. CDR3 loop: CASSQDSWSQYF. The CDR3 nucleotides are TGCGCCAGCAGCCAGGATAGTTGGTCCCAGTATTTT.

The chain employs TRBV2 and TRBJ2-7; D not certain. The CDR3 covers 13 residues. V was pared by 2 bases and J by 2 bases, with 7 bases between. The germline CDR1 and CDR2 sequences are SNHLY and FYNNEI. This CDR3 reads CASSESQAYEQYF. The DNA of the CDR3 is TGTGCCAGCAGTGAAAGTCAGGCCTACGAGCAGTACTTC.

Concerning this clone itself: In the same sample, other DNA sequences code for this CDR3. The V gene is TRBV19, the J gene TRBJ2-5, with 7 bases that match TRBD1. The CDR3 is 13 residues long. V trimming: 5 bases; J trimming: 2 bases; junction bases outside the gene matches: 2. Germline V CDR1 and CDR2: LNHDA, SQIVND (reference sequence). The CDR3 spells CASSRQGQETQYF. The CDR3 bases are TGTGCCAGTAGTCGACAGGGACAAGAGACCCAGTACTTC.

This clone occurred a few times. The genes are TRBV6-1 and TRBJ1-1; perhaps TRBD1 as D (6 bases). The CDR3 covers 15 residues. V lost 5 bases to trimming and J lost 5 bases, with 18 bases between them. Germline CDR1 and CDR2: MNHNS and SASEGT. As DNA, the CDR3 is TGTGCCAGCAGTATCGGGCAGGGGTTCGGGACTGAAGCTTTCTTT. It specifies CASSIGQGFGTEAFF.

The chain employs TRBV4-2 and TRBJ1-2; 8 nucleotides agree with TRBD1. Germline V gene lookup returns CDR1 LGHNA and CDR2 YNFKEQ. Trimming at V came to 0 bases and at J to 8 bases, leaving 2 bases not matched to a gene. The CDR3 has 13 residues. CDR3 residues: CASSQETGDGYTF. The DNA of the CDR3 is TGTGCCAGCAGCCAAGAGACAGGGGACGGCTACACCTTC.

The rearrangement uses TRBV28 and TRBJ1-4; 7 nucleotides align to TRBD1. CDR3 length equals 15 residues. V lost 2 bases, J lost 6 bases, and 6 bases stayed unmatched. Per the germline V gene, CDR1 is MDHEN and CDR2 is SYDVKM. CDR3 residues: CASSLTGQSHEKLFF. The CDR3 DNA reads TGTGCCAGCAGTTTAACGGGACAGTCGCATGAAAAACTGTTTTTT.

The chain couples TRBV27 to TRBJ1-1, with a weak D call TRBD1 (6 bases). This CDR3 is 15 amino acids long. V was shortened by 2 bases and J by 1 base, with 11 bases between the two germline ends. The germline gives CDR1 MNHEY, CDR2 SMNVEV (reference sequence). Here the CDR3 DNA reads TGTGCCAGCAGTTTACGGACAGTTCCGAACACTGAAGCTTTCTTT. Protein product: CASSLRTVPNTEAFF.